This entry concerns a single T cell receptor (beta chain). Its specificity is not known. Mismatch with germline at one junction end may stem from a read error. It was with 60 Vbeta and 13 Jbeta primers that the PCR ran. Assay used: immunoSEQ multiplex PCR; TCRdb lists only in-frame clones, some missing. The sample yields about 130,000 clones, over 70% seen once. The sample comes from a study of cytomegalovirus exposure and HLA in healthy donors. Overall study findings and caveats: Common viral pathogens (according to a later analysis) appeared linked to several of the most significant clusters.

The CDR3 runs 13 residues. Germline lookup yields CDR1 LNHNV and CDR2 YYDKDF (reference sequence). The TCR sequence derives from a woman between 40 and 50 years old in good health and CMV-seronegative. The V and J genes are TRBV15 and TRBJ1-5; 10 positions match TRBD1. The sample taken for sequencing was PBMCs. CDR3 protein: CATSDGILGQGRF. The CDR3 DNA follows: TGTGCCACCAGCGACGGGATATTGGGACAGGGGCGATTT.